This TCR beta chain comes out of a study of patients and donors after allogeneic stem cell transplantation. The CDR3 sequence is 14 residues long. V lost 5 bases and J 6 bases, leaving 16 bases between the germline ends. Each CDR3 protein gets one entry after TCRdb re-called the RT-PCR reads with MiXCR. Of approximately 200,000 distinct CDR3 sequences in the sample, around 40% were seen once. The gene calls are TRBV12-3 or TRBV12-4 and TRBJ1-2; D remains ambiguous. Specimen: blood, either unsorted or a sorted T cell fraction (not recorded which). This TCR was recovered from a human donor who was either an allogeneic HSCT recipient or a stem cell or donor lymphocyte infusion donor (not recorded which). It is not recorded whose cells these are; they may come from a transplant donor. The CDR3 protein is CASSPAIGSDGYTF. The CDR3 bases are TGTGCCAGCAGTCCCGCAATAGGGAGCGATGGCTACACCTTC.